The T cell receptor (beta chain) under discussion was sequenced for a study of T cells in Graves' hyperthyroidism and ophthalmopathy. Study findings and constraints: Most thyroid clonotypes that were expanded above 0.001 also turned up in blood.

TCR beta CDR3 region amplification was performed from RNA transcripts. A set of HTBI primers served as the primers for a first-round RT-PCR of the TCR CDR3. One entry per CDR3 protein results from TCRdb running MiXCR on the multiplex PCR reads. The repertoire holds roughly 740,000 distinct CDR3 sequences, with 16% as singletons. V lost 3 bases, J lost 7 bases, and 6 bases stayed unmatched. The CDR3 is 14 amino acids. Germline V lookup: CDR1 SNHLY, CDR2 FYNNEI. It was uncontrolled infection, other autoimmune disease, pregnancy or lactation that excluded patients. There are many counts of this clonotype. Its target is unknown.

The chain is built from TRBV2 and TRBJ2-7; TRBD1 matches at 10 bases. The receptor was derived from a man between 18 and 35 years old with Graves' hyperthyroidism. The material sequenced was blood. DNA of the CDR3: TGTGCCAGCAGTGATTGGGACAGGGGTGGGGAGCAGTACTTC. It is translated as CASSDWDRGGEQYF.